The 32 T cell receptor beta chains in this list originate from one sample, sequenced in a study of cytomegalovirus exposure and HLA in healthy donors. Using immunoSEQ multiplex PCR, the repertoire was profiled, and TCRdb retains in-frame clones only, with some absent. The table has 150,000 or so clones, about 88% seen once. Sequences were obtained from PBMCs. These receptors were collected from a woman in her late teens or twenties in good health and CMV-seropositive.

This chain joins TRBV5-4 and TRBJ2-1; 10 bases are shared with TRBD1. V was clipped by 4 bases and J by 8 bases; unmatched bases: 9. Germline V gene sequence: CDR1 SGHNT, CDR2 YYREEE (reference sequence). This CDR3 is built from 15 residues. The CDR3 protein is CASSTGQGSFDEQFF. CDR3 sequence (DNA): TGTGCCAGCAGCACGGGACAGGGGAGTTTCGATGAGCAGTTCTTC.

V usage is TRBV9 and J usage is TRBJ2-3; D perhaps matches TRBD2 (5 bases). The germline V gene encodes CDR1 SGDLS and CDR2 YYNGEE. V lost 0 bases and J 1 base, leaving 18 bases between the germline ends. The CDR3 sequence is 18 residues long. Here the CDR3 reads CASSVAFSGSAGTDTQYF. CDR3 nucleotide sequence: TGTGCCAGCAGCGTAGCTTTCAGTGGGTCAGCGGGCACAGATACGCAGTATTTT.

The chain is built from TRBV28 and TRBJ1-1; perhaps TRBD1 as D (6 bases). The CDR3 sequence is 14 residues long. Per germline, CDR1 MDHEN and CDR2 SYDVKM. Trimming shortened V by 6 bases and J by 1 base, and 12 bases separated the two germline ends. This CDR3 reads CASSQIQGNTEAFF. CDR3 DNA sequence: TGTGCCAGCAGCCAAATACAGGGGAACACTGAAGCTTTCTTT.

The chain is built from TRBV2 and TRBJ1-3, with D unresolved. Germline CDR1 is SNHLY and CDR2 is FYNNEI. The ends were cut back, 6 bases at V and 2 bases at J, with 5 bases in the middle. The CDR3 consists of 12 residues. CDR3 DNA sequence: TGTGCCAGCAGGCGGACTGGAAACACCATATATTTT. This encodes CASRRTGNTIYF.

The chain recombines TRBV29-1 with TRBJ1-1; 7 bases are shared with TRBD1. This CDR3 has 12 amino acids. Trimming removed 7 bases from V and 2 bases from J; junction bases left unmatched: 4. The V gene's germline CDR1 is SQVTM and CDR2 ANQGSEA. The CDR3 bases are TGCAGCGCGGACAGGCCTAACACTGAAGCTTTCTTT. This sequence encodes CSADRPNTEAFF.

The rearrangement links TRBV30 to TRBJ1-2; TRBD1 agrees at 8 bases. Germline CDR1 reads GTSNPN; CDR2 reads SVGIG (reference sequence). V gave up 0 bases and J gave up 8 bases; unmatched junction bases: 8. The CDR3 covers 14 residues. The CDR3 spells CAWSVQGGPSGYTF. In nucleotides, the CDR3 is TGTGCCTGGAGTGTACAGGGGGGCCCAAGCGGCTACACCTTC. Full variable domain (rest looked up from reference TRBV30 and TRBJ1-2): SQTIHQWPATLVQPVGSPLSLECTVEGTSNPNLYWYRQAAGRGLQLLFYSVGIGQISSEVPQNLSASRPQDRQFILSSKKLLLSDSGFYLCAWSVQGGPSGYTFGSGTRLTVV.

The chain joins TRBV5-1 to TRBJ2-3, with D tentatively TRBD2 (5 bases). Germline CDR1 SGHRS, CDR2 YFSETQ. V lost 3 bases and J lost 5, with 13 bases in between. The CDR3 extends over 14 amino acids. CDR3 nucleotide sequence: TGCGCCAGCAGCTCGAACGGGGTCGGAGATACGCAGTATTTT. This sequence encodes CASSSNGVGDTQYF.

This chain links TRBV7-6 with TRBJ1-1; D is unclear. V shed 4 bases and J shed 2 bases, with 5 bases lying between them. The CDR3 runs 12 residues. Germline assignment: CDR1 SGHVS and CDR2 FNYEAQ. The CDR3 DNA follows: TGTGCCAGCAGCTCATCAAACACTGAAGCTTTCTTT. It encodes CASSSSNTEAFF.

The J gene is TRBJ1-3, the V gene TRBV7-2, with TRBD1 matching 11 bases. V gave up 6 bases and J gave up 7 bases; unmatched junction bases: 5. From germline, CDR1 is SGHTA and CDR2 FQGNSA. CDR3 length: 14 amino acids. CDR3 bases: TGTGCCAGCAGTCCCGGGACAGGGGGTAACACCATATATTTT. Translated: CASSPGTGGNTIYF.

This clone has more than one count but fewer than ten. This chain uses TRBV30 with TRBJ2-3; 7 positions agree with TRBD2. CDR3 length equals 15 residues. J lost 7 bases, V lost 1 base, and 11 bases had no gene match. Germline loops: CDR1 GTSNPN, CDR2 SVGIG (reference sequence). CDR3 in amino acids: CAWSEWSGEGHTQYF. CDR3 bases: TGTGCCTGGAGTGAATGGAGCGGGGAAGGGCATACGCAGTATTTT.

This chain links TRBV4-3 with TRBJ2-1; 13 bases map to TRBD2. Germline CDR1 reads LGHNA; CDR2 reads YSLEER. Trimming at V came to 4 bases and at J to 4 bases, leaving 4 bases not matched to a gene. CDR3 size: 16 residues. In DNA, the CDR3 is TGCGCCAGCAGCCGTGAGACTAGCGGGGGGTACAATGAGCAGTTCTTC. This encodes CASSRETSGGYNEQFF.

The chain employs TRBV4-1 and TRBJ1-2; 7 positions agree with TRBD1. This CDR3 is built from 17 residues. CDR1 and CDR2 (germline): MGHRA, YSYEKL. V lost 4 bases, J lost 4 bases, and 15 bases stayed unmatched. The CDR3 nucleotides read TGCGCCAGCAGCCGTCACGGACAGGCAGAAGGAGGCTATGGCTACACCTTC. This sequence encodes CASSRHGQAEGGYGYTF.

CDR3 amino acids: CASSLQGPTGANVLTF. As DNA, the CDR3 is TGTGCCAGCAGCTTGCAGGGCCCCACTGGGGCCAACGTCCTGACTTTC. The chain is built from TRBV7-6 and TRBJ2-6; the D gene is possibly TRBD1 (5 bases). CDR1 and CDR2 from the germline V gene are SGHVS and FNYEAQ. This CDR3 is 16 amino acids long. The V end was cut by 3 bases, the J end by 2 bases, with 11 bases between.

V usage is TRBV13 and J usage is TRBJ1-2; no clear D gene. The CDR3 covers 14 residues. V was shortened by 3 bases and J by 4 bases, with 12 bases between the two germline ends. Germline V gives CDR1 PRHDT, CDR2 FYEKMQ (reference sequence). CDR3 bases: TGTGCCAGCAGCTTGTGGGAGGGATCCTATGGCTACACCTTC. Its protein is CASSLWEGSYGYTF.

This rearrangement joins TRBV7-9 to TRBJ1-4; maybe TRBD1 (6 bases). Trimming removed 0 bases at V and 5 bases at J, with 19 bases between. Germline-derived CDR1 and CDR2 are SEHNR and FQNEAQ (reference sequence). The CDR3 extends over 18 amino acids. Written as DNA, the CDR3 is TGTGCCAGCAGCTTAGCGCTTCCGGGGGGCGCGGGAAATGAAAAACTGTTTTTT. It encodes CASSLALPGGAGNEKLFF.

The chain couples TRBV7-6 to TRBJ1-2, with 7 bases matching TRBD1. The CDR3 runs 15 residues. Germline V CDR1 and CDR2: SGHVS, FNYEAQ. Losses at the gene ends were 5 bases for V and 8 bases for J; bases not matched to a gene: 14. This CDR3 reads CASSPGTDGEVGYTF. The CDR3 region has the DNA TGTGCCAGCAGCCCCGGGACAGACGGGGAAGTGGGCTACACCTTC. Full variable domain (outside the CDR3, taken from reference TRBV7-6 and TRBJ1-2): GAGVSQSPRYKVTKRGQDVALRCDPISGHVSLYWYRQALGQGPEFLTYFNYEAQQDKSGLPNDRFSAERPEGSISTLTIQRTEQRDSAMYRCASSPGTDGEVGYTFGSGTRLTVV.

V is TRBV19 and J is TRBJ2-2; tentatively, D is TRBD2 (6 bases). Germline V gene data show CDR1 as LNHDA and CDR2 as SQIVND (reference sequence). The CDR3 runs 15 residues. Trimming shortened V by 5 bases and J by 3 bases, and 13 bases separated the two germline ends. Here the CDR3 DNA reads TGTGCCAGTAGTGGGGCGTGGGGGGACACCGGGGAGCTGTTTTTT. This codes for CASSGAWGDTGELFF.

The V gene is TRBV28, the J gene TRBJ2-1, with 9 positions matching TRBD1. The trim removed 4 bases at V and 7 bases at J, leaving 8 bases unmatched. The CDR3 runs 15 residues. Germline V gene data show CDR1 as MDHEN and CDR2 as SYDVKM. The CDR3 here is CASSSSGQGRNEQFF. CDR3 coding DNA: TGTGCCAGCAGTTCCTCGGGACAGGGAAGGAATGAGCAGTTCTTC.

This chain uses TRBV7-9 with TRBJ2-3; TRBD2 aligns across 7 bases. The CDR3 runs 16 residues. Germline CDR1 is SEHNR and CDR2 is FQNEAQ (reference sequence). J was trimmed by 2 bases and V by 4 bases; bases with no gene match: 9. The CDR3, as DNA: TGTGCCAGCAGCTCCAACGCGGGGGTTTTCACAGATACGCAGTATTTT. Translation: CASSSNAGVFTDTQYF.

The J gene is TRBJ2-7, the V gene TRBV9, with D possibly being TRBD1 (7 bases). V dropped 4 bases and J dropped 2 bases, with 16 bases sitting between them. CDR3 length: 15 residues. Germline assignment: CDR1 SGDLS and CDR2 YYNGEE. CDR3 coding DNA: TGTGCCAGCAGCCCTACCTCCAGGGGGGCCTACGAGCAGTACTTC. This gives the protein CASSPTSRGAYEQYF.

The J gene is TRBJ1-2, the V gene TRBV6-1; no clear D gene. From germline, CDR1 is MNHNS and CDR2 SASEGT. V lost 8 bases, J lost 6 bases, and 13 bases lay in between. CDR3 size: 12 residues. The CDR3 DNA reads TGTGCCAGCCTTTGGGCAGGAAATGGCTACACCTTC. Protein product: CASLWAGNGYTF.

V is TRBV14 and J is TRBJ1-2, with 7 bases aligning to TRBD1. V dropped 4 bases and J dropped 6; count of bases not matched to a gene: 11. CDR1 SGHDN and CDR2 FVKESK come from the germline V gene. This CDR3 has 15 residues. CDR3 residues: CASSRLDREVDGYTF. CDR3 coding DNA: TGTGCCAGCAGCCGATTAGACAGGGAGGTAGATGGCTACACCTTC.

The chain combines TRBV28 with TRBJ1-4, with 8 bases that match TRBD1. The ends lost 3 bases at V and 8 bases at J; junction bases unmatched: 5. Germline CDR1 and CDR2: MDHEN and SYDVKM. CDR3 length: 14 amino acids. CDR3 residues: CASSFQGAGEKLFF. CDR3 nucleotides: TGTGCCAGCAGTTTCCAGGGGGCTGGCGAAAAACTGTTTTTT.

V usage is TRBV9 and J usage is TRBJ1-2, with D unresolved. Trimming cost V 2 bases and J 7 bases, with 18 bases left between them. Germline loops: CDR1 SGDLS, CDR2 YYNGEE. The CDR3 covers 15 residues. In DNA, the CDR3 is TGTGCCAGCAGCGTTGGGCCCCATCTCGATTCTGGCTACACCTTC. Residues: CASSVGPHLDSGYTF.

The genes are TRBV7-9 and TRBJ1-1; 7 bases fit TRBD1. CDR1 SEHNR and CDR2 FQNEAQ come from the germline V gene (reference sequence). The length of the CDR3 is 14 residues. The junction had 3 bases not matched to a gene; V was cut back by 5 bases and J by 0 bases. The CDR3 bases are TGTGCCAGCAGCCAGGGACAGCTGAACACTGAAGCTTTCTTT. Translation gives CASSQGQLNTEAFF.

J is TRBJ2-7 and V is TRBV28; D is undetermined. The CDR3 runs to 11 residues. The V gene's germline CDR1 is MDHEN and CDR2 SYDVKM. V lost 2 bases and J lost 6, with 5 bases in between. Here the CDR3 DNA reads TGTGCCAGCAGTTTACTCAGCGAGCAGTACTTC. Protein: CASSLLSEQYF. Full variable domain (rest looked up from reference TRBV28 and TRBJ2-7): DVKVTQSSRYLVKRTGEKVFLECVQDMDHENMFWYRQDPGLGLRLIYFSYDVKMKEKGDIPEGYSVSREKKERFSLILESASTNQTSMYLCASSLLSEQYFGPGTRLTVT.

The chain is built from TRBV7-2 and TRBJ2-1; 7 nucleotides align to TRBD2. The germline gives CDR1 SGHTA, CDR2 FQGNSA. The CDR3 totals 14 residues. J was trimmed by 6 bases and V by 4 bases; bases with no gene match: 6. This CDR3 reads CASSSRWGGNEQFF. The CDR3, as DNA: TGTGCCAGCAGCTCTAGGTGGGGGGGCAATGAGCAGTTCTTC.

This clone was seen once. V gene TRBV9 combines with J gene TRBJ2-2; 8 nucleotides line up with TRBD1. Germline trimming cut 0 bases from V and 4 bases from J; bases unmatched to any gene: 5. Germline V lookup: CDR1 SGDLS, CDR2 YYNGEE. CDR3 length: 16 residues. This chain's CDR3 is CASSVAMTGATGELFF. CDR3 coding DNA: TGTGCCAGCAGCGTAGCTATGACAGGGGCCACCGGGGAGCTGTTTTTT. Together with reference TRBV9 and TRBJ2-2, the CDR3 gives the full variable domain: DSGVTQTPKHLITATGQRVTLRCSPRSGDLSVYWYQQSLDQGLQFLIQYYNGEERAKGNILERFSAQQFPDLHSELNLSSLELGDSALYFCASSVAMTGATGELFFGEGSRLTVL.

The chain uses TRBV2 and TRBJ1-3, with 9 bases that match TRBD1. The germline V gene has CDR1 SNHLY and CDR2 FYNNEI. V gave up 4 bases and J gave up 1 base; unmatched junction bases: 8. The CDR3 contains 17 residues. CDR3 amino acids: CASSAMGQGGSGNTIYF. As DNA, the CDR3 is TGTGCCAGCAGTGCCATGGGACAGGGAGGGTCTGGAAACACCATATATTTT.

This clone was seen a few times. The chain joins TRBV5-4 to TRBJ1-2, with D maybe TRBD1 (6 bases). Trimming cost V 3 bases and J 0 bases, with 12 bases left between them. Germline CDR1 is SGHNT and CDR2 is YYREEE (reference sequence). The CDR3 covers 15 residues. The DNA of the CDR3 is TGTGCCAGCAGCTCAGGGACACGAGCTAACTATGGCTACACCTTC. This sequence encodes CASSSGTRANYGYTF.

The gene calls are TRBV27 and TRBJ1-1; the D gene is possibly TRBD1 (6 bases). The germline gives CDR1 MNHEY, CDR2 SMNVEV (reference sequence). Trimming pared 4 bases from V and 7 bases from J, leaving 28 bases between. The CDR3 has 18 residues. CDR3 coding DNA: TGTGCCAGCAGTTATAGGGCAGGACGGGCGGCACGAGGGGGTGAAGCTTTCTTT. Its protein product is CASSYRAGRAARGGEAFF.

V and J are TRBV7-2 and TRBJ1-2; D perhaps matches TRBD1 (6 bases). The CDR3 runs 17 residues. V lost 5 bases and J 2 bases, leaving 21 bases between the germline ends. From germline, CDR1 is SGHTA and CDR2 FQGNSA. The CDR3 DNA reads as TGTGCCAGCAGCCCCGTAGGGTCAGGGGCCTCCAACTATGGCTACACCTTC. Protein sequence: CASSPVGSGASNYGYTF. Drawing the rest from reference TRBV7-2 and TRBJ1-2, the complete variable domain is GAGVSQSPSNKVTEKGKDVELRCDPISGHTALYWYRQSLGQGLEFLIYFQGNSAPDKSGLPSDRFSAERTGGSVSTLTIQRTQQEDSAVYLCASSPVGSGASNYGYTFGSGTRLTVV.